This T cell receptor (beta chain) was documented in a study of cytomegalovirus exposure and HLA in healthy donors. Notes on the study in general: Under in vitro conditions, a few CMV-associated chains were confirmed as specific for CMV antigens. Most CMV-associated TCR beta chains appeared HLA-restricted in a later analysis.

Worth noting for this clone: The antigen is unknown.

The V gene's germline CDR1 is SEHNR and CDR2 FQNEAQ (reference sequence). CDR3 length: 16 amino acids. V trimming: 4 bases; J trimming: 7 bases; junction bases outside the gene matches: 10. Primers included in the PCR were 60 Vbeta and 13 Jbeta primers. In the authors' workflow: A later analysis counted approximately 80 million unique TCR beta chains, about 10 million shared. Data came from immunoSEQ multiplex PCR; TCRdb stores just in-frame clones and leaves some out. V and J calls plus clone size are reproduced from that table; the DNA served to infer D and trimming. This sample carries tens of thousands of clones, 45% to 55% of them seen once, and the ten largest clones take 6.2%.

V and J are TRBV7-9 and TRBJ1-4, with 9 bases lining up with TRBD1. The receptor's source is a woman aged 40 to 55 in good health and CMV-seropositive. The sequencing input was PBMCs. The DNA of the CDR3 is TGTGCCAGCAGCTCAACACAGGGGGCGATAAGTGAAAAACTGTTTTTT. Residues: CASSSTQGAISEKLFF.